This T cell receptor (beta chain) was sequenced in a study of response to subunit inactivated influenza vaccine. Overall study results and limits: Authors suggested few new T cells are recruited by each seasonal influenza vaccination.

The germline CDR1 and CDR2 sequences are SNHLY and FYNNEI. The CDR3 covers 10 residues. With 3 bases removed from V and 7 bases from J, the gap between germline ends came to 2 bases. One entry per CDR3 protein results from TCRdb running MiXCR on the RT-PCR reads. The repertoire includes around 530,000 distinct CDR3 sequences, approximately 16% of them detected once, and less than 4% sits in the top ten. This clonotype occurred a few times. What it binds is unknown. J is TRBJ2-3 and V is TRBV2; the D is unclear. Sequencing used CD4+ T cells sorted from PBMCs, obtained around 2 years after vaccination. This sequence originates from a man aged 45 to 75 who received an inactivated influenza vaccine. The chain's CDR3 is CASSENTQYF. CDR3 DNA: TGTGCCAGCAGTGAGAATACGCAGTATTTT.